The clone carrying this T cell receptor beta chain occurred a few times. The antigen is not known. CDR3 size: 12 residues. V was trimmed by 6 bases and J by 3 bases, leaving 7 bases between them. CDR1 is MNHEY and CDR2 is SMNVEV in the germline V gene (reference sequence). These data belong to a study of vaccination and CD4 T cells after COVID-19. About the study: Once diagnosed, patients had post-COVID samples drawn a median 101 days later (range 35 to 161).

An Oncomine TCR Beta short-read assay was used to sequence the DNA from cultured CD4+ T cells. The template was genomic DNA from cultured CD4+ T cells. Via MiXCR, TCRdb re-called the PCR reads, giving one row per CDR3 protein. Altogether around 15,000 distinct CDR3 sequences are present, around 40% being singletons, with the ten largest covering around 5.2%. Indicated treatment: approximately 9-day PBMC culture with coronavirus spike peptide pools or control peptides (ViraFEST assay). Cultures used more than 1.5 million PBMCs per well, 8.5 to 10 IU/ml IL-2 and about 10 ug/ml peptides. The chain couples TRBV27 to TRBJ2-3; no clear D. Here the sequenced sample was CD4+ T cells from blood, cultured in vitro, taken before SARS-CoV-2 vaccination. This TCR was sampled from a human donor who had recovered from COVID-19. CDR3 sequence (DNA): TGTGCCAGCAGCCCCAGTACAGATACGCAGTATTTT. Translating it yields CASSPSTDTQYF.